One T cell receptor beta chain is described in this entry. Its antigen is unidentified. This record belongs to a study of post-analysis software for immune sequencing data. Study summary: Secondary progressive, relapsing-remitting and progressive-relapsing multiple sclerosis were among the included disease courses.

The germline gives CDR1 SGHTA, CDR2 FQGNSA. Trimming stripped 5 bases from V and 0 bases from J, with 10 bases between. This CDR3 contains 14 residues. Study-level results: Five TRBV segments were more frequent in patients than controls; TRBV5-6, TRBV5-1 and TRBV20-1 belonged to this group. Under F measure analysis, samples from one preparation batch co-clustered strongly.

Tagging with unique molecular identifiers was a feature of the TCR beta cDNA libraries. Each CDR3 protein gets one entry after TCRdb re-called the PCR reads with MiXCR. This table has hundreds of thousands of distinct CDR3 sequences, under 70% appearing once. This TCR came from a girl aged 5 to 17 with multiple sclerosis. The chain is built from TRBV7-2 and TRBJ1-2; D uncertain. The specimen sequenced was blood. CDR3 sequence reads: CASSPPRANYGYTF. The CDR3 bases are TGTGCCAGCAGCCCACCGAGGGCTAACTATGGCTACACCTTC.